This TCR beta chain appears in the sequencing data of a study of blood T cell repertoires in COVID-19. Overall study context: Donors of Cohort 3 who recovered were those that had two negative PCRs, clearance, or symptom resolution.

Method: immunoSEQ multiplex PCR; TCRdb's copy keeps in-frame clones and lacks some. The repertoire has around 200,000 clones, about 90% of them found once; the top ten carry 3.1%. Germline CDR1 SQVTM, CDR2 ANQGSEA. V lost 7 bases and J 8 bases, leaving 14 bases between the germline ends. The length of the CDR3 is 12 residues. The rearrangement links TRBV29-1 to TRBJ1-4; D is possibly TRBD1 (5 bases). The receptor was derived from a woman aged 45-65 years in a cohort exposed to, infected with or recovered from COVID-19 (not recorded which). The source material was PBMCs or T cells enriched from blood (not recorded which). This chain's CDR3 is CSAKGVGEKLFF. As DNA, the CDR3 is TGCAGCGCAAAAGGGGTGGGCGAAAAACTGTTTTTT.